This T cell receptor (beta chain) derives from a study of blood T cell repertoires in COVID-19. The sample holds one count of this clone. Germline V gene sequence: CDR1 ENHRY, CDR2 SYGVKD. V lost 3 bases to trimming and J lost 4 bases, with 15 bases between them. CDR3 length equals 15 residues. The protocol was immunoSEQ multiplex PCR, while the TCRdb copy is restricted to in-frame clones and leaves out a portion. The data show a few hundred thousand clones, less than 85% seen once. The chain employs TRBV10-3 and TRBJ1-2; tentative D call: TRBD1 (5 bases). The specimen was peripheral blood. This sequence was found in a man aged 55 to 70 who had recovered from COVID-19. This chain's CDR3 is CAISDGQSGAYGYTF. In DNA, the CDR3 is TGTGCCATCAGTGATGGACAAAGCGGGGCCTATGGCTACACCTTC.